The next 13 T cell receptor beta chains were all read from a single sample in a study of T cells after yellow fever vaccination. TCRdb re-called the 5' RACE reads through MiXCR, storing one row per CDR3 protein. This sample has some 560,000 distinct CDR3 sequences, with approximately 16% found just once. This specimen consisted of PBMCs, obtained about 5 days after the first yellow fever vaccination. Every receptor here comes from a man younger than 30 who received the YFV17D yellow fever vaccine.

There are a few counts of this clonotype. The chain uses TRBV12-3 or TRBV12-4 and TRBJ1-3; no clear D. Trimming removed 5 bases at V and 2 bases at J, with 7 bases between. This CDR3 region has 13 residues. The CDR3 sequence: CASSDTTGNTIYF. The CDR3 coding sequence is TGTGCCAGCAGTGACACGACTGGAAACACCATATATTTT.

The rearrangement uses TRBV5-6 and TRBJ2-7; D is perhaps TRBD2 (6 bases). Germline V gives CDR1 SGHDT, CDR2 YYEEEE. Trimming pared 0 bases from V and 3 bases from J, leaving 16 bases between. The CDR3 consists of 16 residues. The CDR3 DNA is TGTGCCAGCAGCTTGGAAAGGCGGGACGGAGGCTACGAGCAGTACGTC. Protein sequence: CASSLERRDGGYEQYV.

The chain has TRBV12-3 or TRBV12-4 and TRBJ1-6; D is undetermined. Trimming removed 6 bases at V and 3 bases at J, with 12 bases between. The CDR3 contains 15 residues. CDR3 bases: TGTGCCAGCAGCCCCAGACTTGACTATAATTCACCCCTCCACTTT. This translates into CASSPRLDYNSPLHF.

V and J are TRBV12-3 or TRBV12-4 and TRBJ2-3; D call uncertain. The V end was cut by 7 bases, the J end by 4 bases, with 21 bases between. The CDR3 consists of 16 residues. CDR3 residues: CASTPVASFRADTQYF. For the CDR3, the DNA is TGTGCCAGCACTCCGGTGGCTTCCTTTCGGGCAGATACGCAGTATTTT.

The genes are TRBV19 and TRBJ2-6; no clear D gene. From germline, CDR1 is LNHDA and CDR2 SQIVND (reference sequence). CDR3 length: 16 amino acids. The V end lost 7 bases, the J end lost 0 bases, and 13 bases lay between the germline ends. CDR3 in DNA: TGTGCCAGTACCACCTCTGCCGTCTCTGGGGCCAACGTCCTGACTTTC. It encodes CASTTSAVSGANVLTF. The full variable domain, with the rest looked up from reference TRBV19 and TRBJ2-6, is DGGITQSPKYLFRKEGQNVTLSCEQNLNHDAMYWYRQDPGQGLRLIYYSQIVNDFQKGDIAEGYSVSREKKESFPLTVTSAQKNPTAFYLCASTTSAVSGANVLTFGAGSRLTVL.

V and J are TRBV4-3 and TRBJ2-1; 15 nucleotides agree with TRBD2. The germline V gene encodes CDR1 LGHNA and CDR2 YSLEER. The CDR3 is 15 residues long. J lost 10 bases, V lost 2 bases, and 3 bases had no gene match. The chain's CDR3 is CASSQWTSGGAEQFF. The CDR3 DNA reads TGCGCCAGCAGCCAATGGACTAGCGGGGGGGCCGAGCAGTTCTTC.

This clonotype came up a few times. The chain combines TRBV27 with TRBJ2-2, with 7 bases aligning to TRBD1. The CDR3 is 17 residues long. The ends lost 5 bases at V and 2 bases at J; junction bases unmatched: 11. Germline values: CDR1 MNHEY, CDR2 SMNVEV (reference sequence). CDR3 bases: TGTGCCAGCAGTACGAGGGACAGCGGAACTAACACCGGGGAGCTGTTTTTT. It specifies CASSTRDSGTNTGELFF.

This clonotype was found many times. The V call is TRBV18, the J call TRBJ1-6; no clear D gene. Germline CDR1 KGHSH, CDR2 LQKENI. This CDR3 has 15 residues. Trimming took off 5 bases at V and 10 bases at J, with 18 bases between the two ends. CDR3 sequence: CASSSGQAARSPLHF. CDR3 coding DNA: TGTGCCAGCTCATCCGGGCAGGCGGCTCGGTCACCCCTCCACTTT.

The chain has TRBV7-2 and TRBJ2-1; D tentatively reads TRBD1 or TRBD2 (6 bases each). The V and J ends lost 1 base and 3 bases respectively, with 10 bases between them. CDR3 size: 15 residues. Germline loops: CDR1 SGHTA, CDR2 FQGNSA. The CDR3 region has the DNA TGTGCCAGCAGCTTAGGGGGGGCCTTCTACAATGAGCAGTTCTTC. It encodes CASSLGGAFYNEQFF.

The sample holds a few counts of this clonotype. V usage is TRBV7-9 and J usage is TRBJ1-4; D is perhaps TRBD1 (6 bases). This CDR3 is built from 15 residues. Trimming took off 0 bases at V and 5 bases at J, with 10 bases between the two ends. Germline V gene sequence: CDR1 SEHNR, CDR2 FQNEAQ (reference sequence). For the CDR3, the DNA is TGTGCCAGCAGCTTAGCGACAGGAGAGAATGAAAAACTGTTTTTT. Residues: CASSLATGENEKLFF.

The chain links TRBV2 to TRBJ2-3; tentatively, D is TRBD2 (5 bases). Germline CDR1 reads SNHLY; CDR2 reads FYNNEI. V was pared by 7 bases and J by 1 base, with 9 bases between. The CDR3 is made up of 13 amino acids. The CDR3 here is CASIVSGTDTQYF. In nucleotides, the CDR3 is TGTGCCAGCATCGTTAGCGGCACAGATACGCAGTATTTT.

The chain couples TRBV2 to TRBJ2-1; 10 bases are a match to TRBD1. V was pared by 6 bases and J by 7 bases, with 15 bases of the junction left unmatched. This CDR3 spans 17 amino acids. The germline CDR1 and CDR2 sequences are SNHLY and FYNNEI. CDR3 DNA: TGTGCCAGCAGCGGGAACATCCGGGACAGGGGAACGAATGAGCAGTTCTTC. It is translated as CASSGNIRDRGTNEQFF.

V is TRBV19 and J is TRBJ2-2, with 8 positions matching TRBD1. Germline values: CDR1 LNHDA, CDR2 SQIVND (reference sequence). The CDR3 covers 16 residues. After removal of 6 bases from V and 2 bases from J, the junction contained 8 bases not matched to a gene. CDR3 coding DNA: TGTGCCAGTAGCGCCCCCGGGACAGGCAACACCGGGGAGCTGTTTTTT. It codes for CASSAPGTGNTGELFF.